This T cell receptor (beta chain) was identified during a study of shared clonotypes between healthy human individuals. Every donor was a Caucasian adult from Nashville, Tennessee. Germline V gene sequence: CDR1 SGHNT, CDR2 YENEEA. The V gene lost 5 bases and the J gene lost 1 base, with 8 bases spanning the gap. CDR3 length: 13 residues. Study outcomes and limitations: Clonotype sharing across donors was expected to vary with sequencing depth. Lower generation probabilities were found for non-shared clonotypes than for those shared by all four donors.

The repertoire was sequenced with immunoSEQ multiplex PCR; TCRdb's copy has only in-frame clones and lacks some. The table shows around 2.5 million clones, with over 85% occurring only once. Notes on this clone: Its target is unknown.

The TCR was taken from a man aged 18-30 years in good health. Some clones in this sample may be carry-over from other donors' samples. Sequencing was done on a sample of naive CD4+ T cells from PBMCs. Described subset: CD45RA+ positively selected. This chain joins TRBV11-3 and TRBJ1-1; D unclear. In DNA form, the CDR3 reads TGTGCCAGCAGCCACTGGTCGAACACTGAAGCTTTCTTT. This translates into CASSHWSNTEAFF.